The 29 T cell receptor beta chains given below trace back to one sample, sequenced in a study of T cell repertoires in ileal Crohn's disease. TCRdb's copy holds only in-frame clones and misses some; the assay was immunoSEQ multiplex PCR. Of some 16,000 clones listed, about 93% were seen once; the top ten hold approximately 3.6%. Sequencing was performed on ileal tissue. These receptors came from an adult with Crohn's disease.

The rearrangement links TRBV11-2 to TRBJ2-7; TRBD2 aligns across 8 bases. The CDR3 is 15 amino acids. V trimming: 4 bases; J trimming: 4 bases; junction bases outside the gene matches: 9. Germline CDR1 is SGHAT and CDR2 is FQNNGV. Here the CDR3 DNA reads TGTGCCAGCAGCTCTTCGGGAGGCGGGGGGTACGAGCAGTACTTC. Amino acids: CASSSSGGGGYEQYF. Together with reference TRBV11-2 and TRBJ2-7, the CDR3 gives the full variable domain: EAGVAQSPRYKIIEKRQSVAFWCNPISGHATLYWYQQILGQGPKLLIQFQNNGVVDDSQLPKDRFSAERLKGVDSTLKIQPAKLEDSAVYLCASSSSGGGGYEQYFGPGTRLTVT.

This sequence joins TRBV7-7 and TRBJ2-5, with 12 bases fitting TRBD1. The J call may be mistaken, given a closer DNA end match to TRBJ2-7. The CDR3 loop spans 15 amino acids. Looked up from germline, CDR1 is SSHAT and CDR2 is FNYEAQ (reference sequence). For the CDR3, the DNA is TGTGCCAGCAGCTTACGGGACAGGGGGCCATACGAGCAGTACTTC. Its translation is CASSLRDRGPYEQYF.

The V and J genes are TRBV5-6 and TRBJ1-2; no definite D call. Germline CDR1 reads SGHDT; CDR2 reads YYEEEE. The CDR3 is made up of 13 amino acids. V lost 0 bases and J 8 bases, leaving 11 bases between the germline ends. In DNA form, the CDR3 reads TGTGCCAGCAGCTTGGCCTCAGGCTTCGGCTACACCTTC. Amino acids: CASSLASGFGYTF.

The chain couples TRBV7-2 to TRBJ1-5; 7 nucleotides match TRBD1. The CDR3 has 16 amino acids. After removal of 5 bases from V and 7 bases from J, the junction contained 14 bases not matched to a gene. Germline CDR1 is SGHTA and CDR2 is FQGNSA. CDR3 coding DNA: TGTGCCAGCAGCACCGATGGAGGGGGCATTGGGCAGCCCCAGCATTTT. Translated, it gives CASSTDGGGIGQPQHF.

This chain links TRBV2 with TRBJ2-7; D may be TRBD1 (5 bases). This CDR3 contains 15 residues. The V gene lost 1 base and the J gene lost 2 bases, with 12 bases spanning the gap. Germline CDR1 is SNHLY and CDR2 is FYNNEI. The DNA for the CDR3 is TGTGCCAGCAGTGAAGGTTTCAGGGCTACCTACGAGCAGTACTTC. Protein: CASSEGFRATYEQYF.

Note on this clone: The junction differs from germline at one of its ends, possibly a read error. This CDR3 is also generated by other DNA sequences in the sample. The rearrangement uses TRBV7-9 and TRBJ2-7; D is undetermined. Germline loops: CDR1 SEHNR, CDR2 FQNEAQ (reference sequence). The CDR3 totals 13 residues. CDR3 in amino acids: CASSLGLDYEQYF. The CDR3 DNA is TGCGCCAGCAGCTTAGGGCTAGACTACGAGCAGTACTTC.

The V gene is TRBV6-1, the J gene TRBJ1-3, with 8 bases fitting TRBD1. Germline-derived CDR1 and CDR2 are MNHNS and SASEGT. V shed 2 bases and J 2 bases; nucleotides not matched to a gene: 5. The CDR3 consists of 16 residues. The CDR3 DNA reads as TGTGCCAGCAGTGAATCCGGGACAGGAACTGGAAACACCATATATTTT. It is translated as CASSESGTGTGNTIYF.

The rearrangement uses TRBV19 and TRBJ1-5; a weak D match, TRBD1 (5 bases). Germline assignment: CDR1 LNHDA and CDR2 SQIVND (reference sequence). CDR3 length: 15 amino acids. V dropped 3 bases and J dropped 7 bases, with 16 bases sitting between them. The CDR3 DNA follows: TGTGCCAGTAGTATCAAACGAAGACAGATCCAGCCCCAGCATTTT. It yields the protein CASSIKRRQIQPQHF.

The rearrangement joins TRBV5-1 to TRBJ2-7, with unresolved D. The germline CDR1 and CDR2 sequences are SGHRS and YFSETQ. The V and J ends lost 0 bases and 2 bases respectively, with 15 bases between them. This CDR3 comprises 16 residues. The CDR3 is CASSLGVGELTYEQYF. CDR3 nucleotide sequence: TGCGCCAGCAGCTTGGGCGTCGGAGAACTTACCTACGAGCAGTACTTC.

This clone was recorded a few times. The CDR3 reads CASSETSSPTDTQYF. The CDR3 DNA is TGTGCCAGTAGTGAAACTAGCTCCCCGACAGATACGCAGTATTTT. The chain is built from TRBV19 and TRBJ2-3; perhaps TRBD2 as D (6 bases). The CDR3 spans 15 residues. The V end was cut by 5 bases, the J end by 3 bases, with 15 bases between. Germline V CDR1 and CDR2: LNHDA, SQIVND (reference sequence).

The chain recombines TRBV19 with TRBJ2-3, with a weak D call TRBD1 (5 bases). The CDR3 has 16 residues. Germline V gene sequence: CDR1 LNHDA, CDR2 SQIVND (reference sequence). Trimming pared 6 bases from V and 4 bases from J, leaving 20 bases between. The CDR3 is CASRPGSESPPDTQYF. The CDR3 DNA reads TGTGCCAGTAGGCCAGGGTCTGAATCCCCCCCAGATACGCAGTATTTT.

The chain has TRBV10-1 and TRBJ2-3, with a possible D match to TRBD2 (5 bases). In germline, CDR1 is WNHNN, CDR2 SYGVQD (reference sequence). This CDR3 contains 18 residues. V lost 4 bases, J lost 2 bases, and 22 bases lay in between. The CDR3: CASSAGETAQPYTDTQYF. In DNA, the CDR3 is TGCGCCAGCAGTGCCGGGGAGACGGCTCAACCCTACACAGATACGCAGTATTTT.

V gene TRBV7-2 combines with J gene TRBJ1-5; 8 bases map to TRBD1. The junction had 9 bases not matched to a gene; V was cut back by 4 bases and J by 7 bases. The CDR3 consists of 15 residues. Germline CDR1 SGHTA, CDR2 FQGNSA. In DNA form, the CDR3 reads TGTGCCAGCAGCTCCACCAGGGGGCGCTTCCAGCCCCAGCATTTT. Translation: CASSSTRGRFQPQHF.

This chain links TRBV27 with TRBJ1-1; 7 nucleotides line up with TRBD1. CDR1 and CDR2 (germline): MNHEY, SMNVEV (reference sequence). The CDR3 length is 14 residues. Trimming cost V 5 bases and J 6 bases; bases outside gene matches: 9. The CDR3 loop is CASSPRQGRAEAFF. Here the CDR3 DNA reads TGTGCCAGCAGTCCCCGACAGGGTAGGGCTGAAGCTTTCTTT.

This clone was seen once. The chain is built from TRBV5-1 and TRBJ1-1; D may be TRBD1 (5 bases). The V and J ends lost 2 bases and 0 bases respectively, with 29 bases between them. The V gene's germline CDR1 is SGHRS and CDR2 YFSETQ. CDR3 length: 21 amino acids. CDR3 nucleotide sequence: TGCGCCAGCAGCTTCTATCCGACTAGACAGCCTTATCAACTTATGAACACTGAAGCTTTCTTT. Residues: CASSFYPTRQPYQLMNTEAFF. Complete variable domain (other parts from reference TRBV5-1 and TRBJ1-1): KAGVTQTPRYLIKTRGQQVTLSCSPISGHRSVSWYQQTPGQGLQFLFEYFSETQRNKGNFPGRFSGRQFSNSRSEMNVSTLELGDSALYLCASSFYPTRQPYQLMNTEAFFGQGTRLTVV.

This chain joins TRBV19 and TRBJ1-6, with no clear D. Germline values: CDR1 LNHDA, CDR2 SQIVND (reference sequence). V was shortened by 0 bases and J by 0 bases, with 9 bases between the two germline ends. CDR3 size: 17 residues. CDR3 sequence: CASSIEGPSSYNSPLHF. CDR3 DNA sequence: TGTGCCAGTAGTATAGAGGGCCCAAGCTCCTATAATTCACCCCTCCACTTT.

The CDR3 here is CASSLGAGGASDTQYF. The CDR3 DNA sequence: TGCGCCAGCAGCTTGGGTGCGGGGGGGGCCTCAGATACGCAGTATTTT. The V gene is TRBV5-1, the J gene TRBJ2-3; 9 nucleotides align to TRBD2. The germline V gene encodes CDR1 SGHRS and CDR2 YFSETQ. The CDR3 totals 16 residues. V shed 0 bases and J 4 bases; nucleotides not matched to a gene: 6.

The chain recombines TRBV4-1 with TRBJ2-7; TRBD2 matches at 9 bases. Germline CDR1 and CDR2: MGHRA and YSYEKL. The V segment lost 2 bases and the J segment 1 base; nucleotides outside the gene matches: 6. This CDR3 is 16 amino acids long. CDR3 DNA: TGCGCCAGCAGCCAACAAAGCGGGGGGCCATCCTACGAGCAGTACTTC. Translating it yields CASSQQSGGPSYEQYF.

The DNA of the CDR3 is TGCGCCAGCAGCACGTCTGGGACAGCCGGGACACCCCTCCACTTT. It yields the protein CASSTSGTAGTPLHF. The chain has TRBV5-1 and TRBJ1-6; 7 bases agree with TRBD1. CDR1 and CDR2 from the germline V gene are SGHRS and YFSETQ. The CDR3 is 15 residues long. The V gene end was trimmed by 4 bases and the J gene end by 11 bases; junction bases not matched to a gene: 12. The full variable domain, completed using reference TRBV5-1 and TRBJ1-6, is KAGVTQTPRYLIKTRGQQVTLSCSPISGHRSVSWYQQTPGQGLQFLFEYFSETQRNKGNFPGRFSGRQFSNSRSEMNVSTLELGDSALYLCASSTSGTAGTPLHFGNGTRLTVT.

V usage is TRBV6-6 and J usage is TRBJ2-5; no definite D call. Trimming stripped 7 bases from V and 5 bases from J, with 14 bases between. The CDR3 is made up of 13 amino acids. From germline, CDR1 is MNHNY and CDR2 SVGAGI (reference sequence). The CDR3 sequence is CASTPPSRETQYF. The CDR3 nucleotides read TGTGCCAGCACGCCCCCATCCCGGGAGACCCAGTACTTC.

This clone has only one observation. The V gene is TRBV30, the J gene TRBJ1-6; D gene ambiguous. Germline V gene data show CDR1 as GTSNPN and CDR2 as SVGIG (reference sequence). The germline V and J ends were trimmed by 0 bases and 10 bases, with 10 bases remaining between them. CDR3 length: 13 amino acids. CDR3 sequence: CAWSVSGRSPLHF. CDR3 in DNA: TGTGCCTGGAGTGTATCTGGGAGGTCACCCCTCCACTTT. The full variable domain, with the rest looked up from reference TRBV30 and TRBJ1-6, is SQTIHQWPATLVQPVGSPLSLECTVEGTSNPNLYWYRQAAGRGLQLLFYSVGIGQISSEVPQNLSASRPQDRQFILSSKKLLLSDSGFYLCAWSVSGRSPLHFGNGTRLTVT.

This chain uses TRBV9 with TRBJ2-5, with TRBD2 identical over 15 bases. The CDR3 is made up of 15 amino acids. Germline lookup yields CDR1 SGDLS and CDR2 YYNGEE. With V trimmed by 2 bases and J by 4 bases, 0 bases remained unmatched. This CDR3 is CASSVGLAGGETQYF. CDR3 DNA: TGTGCCAGCAGCGTGGGACTAGCGGGGGGAGAGACCCAGTACTTC.

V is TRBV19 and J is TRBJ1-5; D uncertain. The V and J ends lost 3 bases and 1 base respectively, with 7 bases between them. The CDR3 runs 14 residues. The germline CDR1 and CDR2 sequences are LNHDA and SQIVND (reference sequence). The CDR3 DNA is TGTGCCAGTAGTATCGGGGTCAGCAATCAGCCCCAGCATTTT. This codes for CASSIGVSNQPQHF.

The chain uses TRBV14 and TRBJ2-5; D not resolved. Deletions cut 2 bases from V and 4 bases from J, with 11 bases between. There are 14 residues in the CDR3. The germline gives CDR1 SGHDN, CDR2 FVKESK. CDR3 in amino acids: CASSQLLLGETQYF. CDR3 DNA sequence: TGTGCCAGCAGCCAACTACTTCTCGGAGAGACCCAGTACTTC.

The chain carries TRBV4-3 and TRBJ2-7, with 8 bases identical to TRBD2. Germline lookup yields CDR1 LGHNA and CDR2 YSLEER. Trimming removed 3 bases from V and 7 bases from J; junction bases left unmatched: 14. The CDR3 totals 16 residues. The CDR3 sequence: CASSQRTGGAVREQYF. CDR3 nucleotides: TGCGCCAGCAGCCAGCGGACGGGGGGGGCAGTTAGGGAGCAGTACTTC.

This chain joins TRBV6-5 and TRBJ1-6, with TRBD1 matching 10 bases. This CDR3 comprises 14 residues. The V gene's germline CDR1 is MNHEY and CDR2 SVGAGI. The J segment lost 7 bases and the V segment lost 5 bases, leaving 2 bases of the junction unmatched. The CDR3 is CASSMDRGNSPLHF. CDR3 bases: TGTGCCAGCAGTATGGACAGGGGGAATTCACCCCTCCACTTT.

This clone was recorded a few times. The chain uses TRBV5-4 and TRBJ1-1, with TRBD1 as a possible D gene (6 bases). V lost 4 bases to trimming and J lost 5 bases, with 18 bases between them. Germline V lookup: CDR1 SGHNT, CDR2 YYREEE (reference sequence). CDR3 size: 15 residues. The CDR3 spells CASSILTGVGTEAFF. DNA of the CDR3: TGTGCCAGCAGCATATTGACAGGTGTTGGGACTGAAGCTTTCTTT.

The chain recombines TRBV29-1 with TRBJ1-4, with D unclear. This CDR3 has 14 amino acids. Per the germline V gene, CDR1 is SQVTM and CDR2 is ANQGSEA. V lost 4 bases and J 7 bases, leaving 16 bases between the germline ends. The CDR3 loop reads CSVAPALSGEKLFF. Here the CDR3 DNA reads TGCAGCGTTGCTCCCGCTTTGTCGGGTGAAAAACTGTTTTTT.

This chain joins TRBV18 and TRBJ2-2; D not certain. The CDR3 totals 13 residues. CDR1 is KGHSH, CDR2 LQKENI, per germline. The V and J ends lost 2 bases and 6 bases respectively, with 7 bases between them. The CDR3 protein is CASSPYGSGELFF. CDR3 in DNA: TGTGCCAGCTCACCATACGGGTCCGGGGAGCTGTTTTTT.